One sample yielded the 19 T cell receptor beta chains listed below, sequenced in a study of cytomegalovirus exposure and HLA in healthy donors. The PCR made use of 60 Vbeta and 13 Jbeta primers. The assay was immunoSEQ multiplex PCR, and TCRdb's table has in-frame clones only and misses some. The sample yields 95,000 to 110,000 clones, 60% to 75% seen once. Sequencing was performed on PBMCs. The receptors originated from a man between 25 and 39 years old in good health and CMV-seronegative.

V and J are TRBV6-6 and TRBJ2-1; 10 bases map to TRBD2. The CDR3 loop spans 14 amino acids. Germline loops: CDR1 MNHNY, CDR2 SVGAGI (reference sequence). The ends lost 7 bases at V and 9 bases at J; junction bases unmatched: 9. The CDR3 nucleotides are TGTGCCAGCATCTCAGCGGGAGGGCCCGGTGAGCAGTTCTTC. Translating it yields CASISAGGPGEQFF.

The chain employs TRBV4-1 and TRBJ1-2, with 7 positions matching TRBD1. CDR1 MGHRA and CDR2 YSYEKL come from the germline V gene. The CDR3 length is 18 residues. Trimming took 0 bases from V and 8 from J; bases not matched to a gene: 18. Here the CDR3 reads CASSQEESSPGQLSGYTF. As DNA, the CDR3 is TGCGCCAGCAGCCAAGAAGAGTCTAGCCCGGGACAGTTGTCGGGCTACACCTTC.

The chain has TRBV5-6 and TRBJ1-2, with 9 bases lining up with TRBD1. The CDR3 has 14 amino acids. Trimming at V came to 2 bases and at J to 7 bases, leaving 6 bases not matched to a gene. Germline CDR1 and CDR2: SGHDT and YYEEEE. The CDR3 is CASSFWDREFGYTF. CDR3 nucleotides: TGTGCCAGCAGCTTCTGGGACAGGGAATTTGGCTACACCTTC.

The chain combines TRBV19 with TRBJ2-3; possible D gene TRBD2, 6 bases. V gave up 6 bases and J gave up 3 bases, with 19 bases separating them. The CDR3 loop spans 16 amino acids. Germline V gene sequence: CDR1 LNHDA, CDR2 SQIVND (reference sequence). The chain's CDR3 is CASREGEREWTDTQYF. CDR3 nucleotide sequence: TGTGCCAGTAGGGAGGGCGAACGGGAGTGGACAGATACGCAGTATTTT.

The chain couples TRBV2 to TRBJ2-7; 9 bases match TRBD1. This CDR3 is built from 12 residues. Trimming removed 5 bases from V and 7 bases from J; junction bases left unmatched: 3. The germline CDR1 and CDR2 sequences are SNHLY and FYNNEI. The CDR3 nucleotides read TGTGCCAGCAGTCGGGACAGGGAGGAGCAGTACTTC. Translation gives CASSRDREEQYF.

The V call is TRBV5-4, the J call TRBJ2-1; 8 bases map to TRBD1. Trimming took 0 bases from V and 4 from J; bases not matched to a gene: 3. This CDR3 has 15 residues. The V gene's germline CDR1 is SGHNT and CDR2 YYREEE (reference sequence). In nucleotides, the CDR3 is TGTGCCAGCAGCTTGGGGGGACAGGCATACAATGAGCAGTTCTTC. It codes for CASSLGGQAYNEQFF.

The V and J genes are TRBV5-1 and TRBJ2-2, with 10 bases identical to TRBD2. CDR3 length: 18 amino acids. Losses at the gene ends were 1 base for V and 6 bases for J; bases not matched to a gene: 12. Germline assignment: CDR1 SGHRS and CDR2 YFSETQ. The CDR3 sequence: CASSLSVLAGDSPGELFF. The DNA of the CDR3 is TGCGCCAGCAGCTTGAGTGTCCTAGCGGGAGATTCCCCCGGGGAGCTGTTTTTT.

The chain couples TRBV19 to TRBJ2-7, with a weak D call TRBD1 (5 bases). Germline V gene lookup returns CDR1 LNHDA and CDR2 SQIVND (reference sequence). V lost 9 bases and J lost 6, with 18 bases in between. The CDR3 extends over 13 amino acids. The CDR3 coding sequence is TGTGCCAGCAACCAGGGCCTGGGCCCCGAGCAGTACTTC. This translates into CASNQGLGPEQYF.

The chain has TRBV5-1 and TRBJ2-6; 11 nucleotides agree with TRBD1. Germline V gene sequence: CDR1 SGHRS, CDR2 YFSETQ. J lost 3 bases, V lost 3 bases, and 2 bases had no gene match. The CDR3 is 16 amino acids. CDR3 in DNA: TGCGCCAGCAGCTGGACAGGGGGCGGTGGGGCCAACGTCCTGACTTTC. Its protein product is CASSWTGGGGANVLTF.

The chain carries TRBV30 and TRBJ1-5, with a tentative D call TRBD1 (5 bases). V lost 0 bases to trimming and J lost 2 bases, with 8 bases between them. This CDR3 comprises 14 residues. In germline, CDR1 is GTSNPN, CDR2 SVGIG (reference sequence). The CDR3 loop reads CAWSVMTGNQPQHF. Here the CDR3 DNA reads TGTGCCTGGAGTGTAATGACAGGCAATCAGCCCCAGCATTTT.

J is TRBJ2-7 and V is TRBV9; TRBD1 agrees at 7 bases. CDR1 and CDR2 (germline): SGDLS, YYNGEE. J gave up 0 bases and V 4 bases, and 7 bases lay outside the gene matches. CDR3 size: 15 residues. This CDR3 reads CASSPRTGLSYEQYF. CDR3 bases: TGTGCCAGCAGCCCCCGGACAGGACTCTCCTACGAGCAGTACTTC.

V gene TRBV28 combines with J gene TRBJ2-7; D might be TRBD1 (5 bases). The CDR3 consists of 15 residues. Germline V gene lookup returns CDR1 MDHEN and CDR2 SYDVKM. V was shortened by 7 bases and J by 2 bases, with 18 bases between the two germline ends. The DNA for the CDR3 is TGTGCCAGCATCCCGTTCAAGGGGATCACCTACGAGCAGTACTTC. This sequence encodes CASIPFKGITYEQYF.

The chain has TRBV4-1 and TRBJ2-1; D perhaps matches TRBD1 (5 bases). CDR3 length: 13 amino acids. The ends were cut back, 4 bases at V and 5 bases at J, with 9 bases in the middle. Per the germline V gene, CDR1 is MGHRA and CDR2 is YSYEKL. CDR3 residues: CASSRGQNNEQFF. The CDR3 DNA sequence: TGCGCCAGCAGCCGCGGACAAAACAATGAGCAGTTCTTC.

This clone has just one count. This CDR3 is CAASGQTNTEAFF. CDR3 coding DNA: TGTGCCGCCTCGGGACAGACGAACACTGAAGCTTTCTTT. The rearrangement joins TRBV19 to TRBJ1-1; 7 bases agree with TRBD1. Germline V gives CDR1 LNHDA, CDR2 SQIVND (reference sequence). The J segment lost 1 base and the V segment lost 11 bases, leaving 7 bases of the junction unmatched. The CDR3 extends over 13 amino acids.

This chain connects TRBV19 to TRBJ1-1; D uncertain. V dropped 1 base and J dropped 8 bases, with 8 bases sitting between them. CDR1 LNHDA and CDR2 SQIVND come from the germline V gene (reference sequence). This CDR3 region has 12 residues. The CDR3 loop is CASSIGAREAFF. The CDR3 region has the DNA TGTGCCAGTAGTATAGGGGCCCGAGAAGCTTTCTTT.

The sample holds a few counts of this clone. This chain joins TRBV11-2 and TRBJ2-3; D ambiguous. This CDR3 has 11 residues. The germline V gene has CDR1 SGHAT and CDR2 FQNNGV. V gave up 8 bases and J gave up 2 bases, with 5 bases separating them. The CDR3 DNA sequence: TGTGCCAGCCGTAACACAGATACGCAGTATTTT. It codes for CASRNTDTQYF.

This chain uses TRBV6-1 with TRBJ1-1; D is undetermined. The V gene lost 2 bases and the J gene lost 0 bases, with 10 bases spanning the gap. The CDR3 extends over 15 amino acids. The germline V gene encodes CDR1 MNHNS and CDR2 SASEGT. CDR3 protein: CASSERTGMNTEAFF. The CDR3 bases are TGTGCCAGCAGTGAACGTACGGGGATGAACACTGAAGCTTTCTTT.

The chain is built from TRBV29-1 and TRBJ2-3; maybe TRBD1 (6 bases). V dropped 4 bases and J dropped 1 base, with 12 bases sitting between them. Looked up from germline, CDR1 is SQVTM and CDR2 is ANQGSEA. CDR3 length: 14 amino acids. The CDR3 reads CSVVLGAGTDTQYF. The CDR3 DNA reads TGCAGCGTTGTTCTGGGGGCGGGCACAGATACGCAGTATTTT.

The J gene is TRBJ1-1, the V gene TRBV18, with 8 bases lining up with TRBD1. Trimming removed 2 bases from V and 4 bases from J; junction bases left unmatched: 15. Germline CDR1 reads KGHSH; CDR2 reads LQKENI. The CDR3 sequence is 18 residues long. The CDR3 DNA sequence: TGTGCCAGCTCACCATTAGAAAGACAGGGGCTATCCGGCACTGAAGCTTTCTTT. This translates into CASSPLERQGLSGTEAFF.